These T cell receptor beta chains were read from a single sample in a study of blood T cell repertoires in COVID-19. Some clones are missing from TCRdb's copy, which holds only in-frame ones; the method was immunoSEQ multiplex PCR. The sample lists 350,000 to 450,000 clones; 86% were seen once. Sequencing was done on a sample of peripheral blood. All receptors derive from a woman aged 60-70 years with COVID-19, enrolled during active disease. The conserved cysteine and the conserved F or W are not part of the CDR3 here. The order of the fields is clone size, V gene, D gene, J gene, CDR3 protein. The D gene is left open where the match is weak. Some rows mark clone size as missing; the rest say once, few, many or name a class of expanded clone.

clone size: .; V gene: TRBV21-1; D gene: .; J gene: TRBJ1-5; CDR3 protein: ASSNRDRRYNQPQH
clone size: .; V gene: TRBV24-1; D gene: TRBD1; J gene: TRBJ1-2; CDR3 protein: ATSDRDRGYGYT
clone size: once; V gene: TRBV19; D gene: TRBD1; J gene: TRBJ1-2; CDR3 protein: ASSFRTGGSGYGYT
clone size: .; V gene: TRBV6-5; D gene: .; J gene: TRBJ2-2; CDR3 protein: ASALPNTGELF
clone size: .; V gene: TRBV5-4; D gene: .; J gene: TRBJ2-3; CDR3 protein: ASTLGGTVGHNTQY
clone size: .; V gene: TRBV6-2/TRBV6-3; D gene: TRBD2; J gene: TRBJ2-1; CDR3 protein: ASSRLAGGLNEQF
clone size: .; V gene: TRBV25-1; D gene: .; J gene: TRBJ1-4; CDR3 protein: ASSEWGTAGSNEKLF
clone size: .; V gene: TRBV7-2; D gene: TRBD2; J gene: TRBJ2-3; CDR3 protein: ASSLAPGGADTQY
clone size: .; V gene: TRBV18; D gene: .; J gene: TRBJ1-1; CDR3 protein: ASSPLTGGNEAF
clone size: .; V gene: TRBV19; D gene: TRBD1; J gene: TRBJ2-3; CDR3 protein: ASSIGRGPDTQY
clone size: .; V gene: TRBV27; D gene: .; J gene: TRBJ2-6; CDR3 protein: ASRPVSSGANVLT
clone size: few; V gene: TRBV7-2; D gene: TRBD2; J gene: TRBJ2-7; CDR3 protein: ASSLTWQGGGLY
clone size: .; V gene: TRBV11-1; D gene: TRBD1; J gene: TRBJ1-2; CDR3 protein: ASSNQGAGYGYT
clone size: few; V gene: TRBV27; D gene: .; J gene: TRBJ1-2; CDR3 protein: ATRGGGYGYGYT
clone size: .; V gene: TRBV6-6; D gene: .; J gene: TRBJ2-1; CDR3 protein: ASLLGGHSYNEQF
clone size: few; V gene: TRBV7-3; D gene: .; J gene: TRBJ1-2; CDR3 protein: ASSQTQSDGYT
clone size: .; V gene: TRBV19; D gene: .; J gene: TRBJ1-2; CDR3 protein: ASTTIPPFGYGYT
clone size: .; V gene: TRBV12-3/TRBV12-4; D gene: .; J gene: TRBJ2-1; CDR3 protein: ASSFWQGDEQF
clone size: .; V gene: TRBV28; D gene: TRBD1; J gene: TRBJ2-4; CDR3 protein: ASSLTGGNTNIQY
clone size: .; V gene: TRBV7-3; D gene: TRBD2; J gene: TRBJ2-5; CDR3 protein: ASSSGGRPETQY
clone size: .; V gene: TRBV7-7; D gene: TRBD1; J gene: TRBJ2-5; CDR3 protein: ASSRDRQETQY
clone size: once; V gene: TRBV6-2/TRBV6-3; D gene: TRBD1; J gene: TRBJ1-2; CDR3 protein: ASSLYGTGYGYT
clone size: .; V gene: TRBV5-8; D gene: TRBD2; J gene: TRBJ2-4; CDR3 protein: AFNEAGGITKNIQY